One and the same sample provided the 7 T cell receptor beta chains below, sequenced in a study of blood T cell repertoires in COVID-19. Profiling relied on immunoSEQ multiplex PCR, and the TCRdb table lists in-frame clones only, not all of them. The table records approximately 300,000 clones, around 87% of them present only once. Sequencing was performed on peripheral blood. The receptors here all came from a middle-aged man with active or convalescent COVID-19.

This rearrangement joins TRBV15 to TRBJ2-5; D unresolved. The V gene's germline CDR1 is LNHNV and CDR2 YYDKDF (reference sequence). CDR3 length equals 15 residues. Trimming took 0 bases from V and 1 from J, leaving 9 bases between them. CDR3 DNA: TGTGCCACCAGCAGAGATAATTCGGGCCAAGAGACCCAGTACTTC. This sequence encodes CATSRDNSGQETQYF.

This clone was seen a few times. Other DNA sequences of this sample code for an identical CDR3. The gene calls are TRBV7-3 and TRBJ1-2; D is unclear. Germline V gene sequence: CDR1 SGHTA, CDR2 FQGTGA. There are 13 residues in the CDR3. Trimming removed 2 bases from V and 8 bases from J, with 12 bases in between. The CDR3 DNA is TGTGCCAGCAGCTTATCCTCGAGAGGCGGCTACACCTTC. It encodes CASSLSSRGGYTF.

This clone was seen more than once but under ten times. The chain employs TRBV6-5 and TRBJ2-7; TRBD1 agrees at 12 bases. This CDR3 comprises 15 residues. The J segment lost 5 bases and the V segment lost 6 bases, leaving 8 bases of the junction unmatched. CDR1 MNHEY and CDR2 SVGAGI come from the germline V gene. CDR3 nucleotides: TGTGCCAGCAGACCGGGACAGGGGGCGAAAAACGAGCAGTACTTC. Protein: CASRPGQGAKNEQYF.

V and J are TRBV27 and TRBJ2-3; D unresolved. V lost 3 bases and J lost 0, with 10 bases in between. CDR3 length: 15 residues. Germline loops: CDR1 MNHEY, CDR2 SMNVEV (reference sequence). The DNA for the CDR3 is TGTGCCAGCAGTTTTTCGCGGAGCAGCACAGATACGCAGTATTTT. Translated: CASSFSRSSTDTQYF.

V gene TRBV19 combines with J gene TRBJ2-7; weak D call: TRBD2 (5 bases). This CDR3 spans 14 amino acids. V lost 4 bases to trimming and J lost 5 bases, with 15 bases between them. From germline, CDR1 is LNHDA and CDR2 SQIVND (reference sequence). CDR3 sequence: CASSKGGHENEQYF. Written as DNA, the CDR3 is TGTGCCAGTAGTAAAGGCGGGCACGAGAACGAGCAGTACTTC.

CDR3 nucleotide sequence: TGTGCCAGCAGACCCTGGCTAGCGGACAATGAGCAGTTCTTC. As protein: CASRPWLADNEQFF. V usage is TRBV6-5 and J usage is TRBJ2-1; 7 positions agree with TRBD2. V shed 6 bases, J shed 5 bases, and the junction held 7 bases outside the gene matches. This CDR3 is built from 14 residues. CDR1 and CDR2 from the germline V gene are MNHEY and SVGAGI.

The chain recombines TRBV29-1 with TRBJ2-7, with TRBD1 as a possible D gene (5 bases). V lost 4 bases and J lost 2, with 12 bases in between. Per germline, CDR1 SQVTM and CDR2 ANQGSEA. The CDR3 has 13 amino acids. For the CDR3, the DNA is TGCAGCGTTGTACAGGCGCCGACCTACGAGCAGTACTTC. Residues: CSVVQAPTYEQYF.